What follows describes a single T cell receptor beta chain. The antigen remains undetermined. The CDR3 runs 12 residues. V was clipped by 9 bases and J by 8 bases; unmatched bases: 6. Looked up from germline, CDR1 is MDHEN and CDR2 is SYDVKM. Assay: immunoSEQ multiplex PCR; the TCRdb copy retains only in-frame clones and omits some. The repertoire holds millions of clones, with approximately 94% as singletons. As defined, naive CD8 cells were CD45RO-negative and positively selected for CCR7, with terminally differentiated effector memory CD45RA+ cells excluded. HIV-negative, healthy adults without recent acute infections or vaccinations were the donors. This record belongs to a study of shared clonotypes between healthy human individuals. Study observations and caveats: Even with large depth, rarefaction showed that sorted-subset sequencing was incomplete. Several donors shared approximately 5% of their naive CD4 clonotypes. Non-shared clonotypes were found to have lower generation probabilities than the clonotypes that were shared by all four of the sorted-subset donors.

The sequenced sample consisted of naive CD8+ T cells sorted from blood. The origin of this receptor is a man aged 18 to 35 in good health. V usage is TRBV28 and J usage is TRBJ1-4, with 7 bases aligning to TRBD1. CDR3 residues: CASRDRDEKLFF. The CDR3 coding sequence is TGTGCCAGTCGAGACAGGGACGAAAAACTGTTTTTT.